One sample yielded the 31 T cell receptor beta chains listed below, sequenced in a study of identical twins. In TCRdb, the 5' RACE reads were re-called with MiXCR into one record per CDR3 protein. The data hold around 1.7 million distinct CDR3 sequences, with around a third observed a single time. The sequenced sample consisted of cord blood. These receptors originate from a newborn girl in good health.

The rearrangement links TRBV6-2 or TRBV6-3 to TRBJ2-5; TRBD2 agrees at 11 bases. V lost 5 bases and J lost 3; bases outside the gene matches: 5. This CDR3 has 15 residues. Per the germline V gene, CDR1 is MNHEY and CDR2 is SVGEGT. The DNA for the CDR3 is TGTGCCAGCAGTCCCCCGGGACTAGCGGAAGAGACCCAGTACTTC. This codes for CASSPPGLAEETQYF.

The chain uses TRBV20-1 and TRBJ2-2, with TRBD2 as a possible D gene (6 bases). Germline V lookup: CDR1 DFQATT, CDR2 SNEGSKA (reference sequence). V was shortened by 3 bases and J by 1 base, with 9 bases between the two germline ends. The CDR3 has 14 amino acids. CDR3: CSASLAQNTGELFF. The CDR3 bases are TGCAGTGCTAGTCTAGCGCAGAACACCGGGGAGCTGTTTTTT.

There are many counts of this clonotype. The chain uses TRBV7-2 and TRBJ1-2; 7 nucleotides agree with TRBD1. CDR1 and CDR2 from the germline V gene are SGHTA and FQGNSA. V lost 0 bases, J lost 1 base, and 5 bases stayed unmatched. This CDR3 is built from 16 residues. CDR3 residues: CASSLAPDRVNYGYTF. The CDR3 coding sequence is TGTGCCAGCAGCTTAGCGCCCGACAGGGTTAACTATGGCTACACCTTC.

This clonotype has only a few counts. CDR3 sequence reads: CASSLPTSSGEQYF. CDR3 in DNA: TGCGCCAGCAGCCTACCGACTAGTTCTGGGGAGCAGTACTTC. The chain joins TRBV5-1 to TRBJ2-7, with TRBD2 as a possible D gene (6 bases). The V gene's germline CDR1 is SGHRS and CDR2 YFSETQ. The CDR3 is 14 residues long. V was trimmed by 4 bases and J by 7 bases, leaving 18 bases between them.

V usage is TRBV24-1 and J usage is TRBJ2-5; D may be TRBD1 (5 bases). The V end was cut by 3 bases, the J end by 11 bases, with 24 bases between. The CDR3 sequence is 16 residues long. CDR1 and CDR2 from the germline V gene are KGHDR and SFDVKD. CDR3 nucleotide sequence: TGTGCCACCAGTGATCTCGCCAAGACAGTCGACAATGAGCAGTACTTC. Protein sequence: CATSDLAKTVDNEQYF.

V usage is TRBV5-1 and J usage is TRBJ2-7; 7 bases match TRBD1. Near its end, the DNA agrees better with TRBJ2-4, so the J call may be wrong. The CDR3 extends over 16 amino acids. Germline assignment: CDR1 SGHRS and CDR2 YFSETQ. CDR3 in amino acids: CASSPPGQRTKNIQYF. The CDR3, as DNA: TGCGCCAGCAGCCCTCCGGGACAGAGGACCAAAAACATTCAGTACTTC.

The gene calls are TRBV20-1 and TRBJ1-2; 11 nucleotides agree with TRBD1. Germline CDR1 DFQATT, CDR2 SNEGSKA (reference sequence). The CDR3 sequence is 14 residues long. V was pared by 6 bases and J by 7 bases, with 10 bases of the junction left unmatched. CDR3 sequence (DNA): TGCAGTGCGCGGAAAGGACAGGGGGCGAGTGGCTACACCTTC. It specifies CSARKGQGASGYTF.

The rearrangement uses TRBV14 and TRBJ1-3, with D unresolved. This CDR3 spans 12 amino acids. Trimming removed 3 bases from V and 8 bases from J, with 8 bases in between. Germline values: CDR1 SGHDN, CDR2 FVKESK. The CDR3 sequence is CASSHSRHTIYF. The CDR3 DNA reads TGTGCCAGCAGCCATTCGAGGCACACCATATATTTT.

This chain joins TRBV7-2 and TRBJ1-2; weak D call: TRBD1 (6 bases). V lost 5 bases and J 5 bases, leaving 24 bases between the germline ends. Germline V gene data show CDR1 as SGHTA and CDR2 as FQGNSA. CDR3 size: 17 residues. The CDR3 loop reads CASSLLGGAGIVYGYTF. CDR3 nucleotide sequence: TGTGCCAGCAGCCTATTGGGGGGCGCTGGGATTGTGTATGGCTACACCTTC.

With regard to this clonotype: An end of the junction differs from the germline gene, which may be a read error. The chain uses TRBV7-7 and TRBJ1-1; D possibly corresponds to TRBD1 (5 bases). There are 17 residues in the CDR3. In germline, CDR1 is SSHAT, CDR2 FNYEAQ (reference sequence). The chain's CDR3 is CASSLAPGDPSNTEAFF. The DNA of the CDR3 is TGTGCTAGCAGCTTAGCGCCGGGGGACCCCTCGAACACTGAAGCTTTCTTT.

This clonotype was counted a few times. This sequence joins TRBV7-2 and TRBJ1-2; TRBD1 matches at 10 bases. Germline CDR1 reads SGHTA; CDR2 reads FQGNSA. This CDR3 has 15 residues. Germline trimming cut 6 bases from V and 2 bases from J; bases unmatched to any gene: 6. DNA for the CDR3: TGTGCCAGCAGGCCGGGACAGGGGTTGAACTATGGCTACACCTTC. Amino acid sequence: CASRPGQGLNYGYTF. The entire variable domain, with the rest obtained from reference TRBV7-2 and TRBJ1-2, is as follows: GAGVSQSPSNKVTEKGKDVELRCDPISGHTALYWYRQSLGQGLEFLIYFQGNSAPDKSGLPSDRFSAERTGGSVSTLTIQRTQQEDSAVYLCASRPGQGLNYGYTFGSGTRLTVV.

The chain employs TRBV6-6 and TRBJ2-1; possibly TRBD2 for D (5 bases). Trimming took off 8 bases at V and 8 bases at J, with 19 bases between the two ends. Germline lookup yields CDR1 MNHNY and CDR2 SVGAGI (reference sequence). CDR3 size: 14 residues. The DNA of the CDR3 is TGTGCCAGCTATCCTAGCAGGAGTAGCTATGAGCAGTTCTTC. Encoded protein: CASYPSRSSYEQFF.

The chain uses TRBV29-1 and TRBJ2-2; D unresolved. This CDR3 is 13 amino acids long. Per germline, CDR1 SQVTM and CDR2 ANQGSEA. Deletions cut 1 base from V and 7 bases from J, with 10 bases between. The CDR3 spells CSVEASLGGELFF. The DNA for the CDR3 is TGCAGCGTTGAAGCTTCCCTCGGCGGGGAGCTGTTTTTT.

This clonotype appeared a few times. The chain's CDR3 is CSARPTRVVWSTDTQYF. CDR3 bases: TGCAGTGCTAGACCTACTAGAGTAGTTTGGAGCACAGATACGCAGTATTTT. The J gene is TRBJ2-3, the V gene TRBV20-1; D might be TRBD2 (5 bases). Between the trimmed V and J ends, which lost 2 bases and 0 bases, there was a span of 18 bases. Germline lookup yields CDR1 DFQATT and CDR2 SNEGSKA (reference sequence). The CDR3 is 17 amino acids.

This clonotype has only a few counts. The genes are TRBV20-1 and TRBJ2-7, with TRBD2 matching over 7 bases. CDR1 is DFQATT and CDR2 is SNEGSKA in the germline V gene (reference sequence). This CDR3 has 17 amino acids. V lost 0 bases to trimming and J lost 2 bases; unmatched junction nucleotides: 13. The CDR3, as DNA: TGCAGTGCTAGAGAACCCTGGGAGGGGCGGTCCCCCTACGAGCAGTACTTC. This sequence encodes CSAREPWEGRSPYEQYF.

The rearrangement links TRBV4-1 to TRBJ2-1; TRBD2 agrees at 8 bases. CDR1 MGHRA and CDR2 YSYEKL come from the germline V gene. This CDR3 has 17 amino acids. Germline trimming cut 2 bases from V and 6 bases from J; bases unmatched to any gene: 12. The CDR3 bases are TGCGCCAGCAGCCAAACGACCTTAGCGGGACCCGTCAATGAGCAGTTCTTC. It encodes CASSQTTLAGPVNEQFF.

The J gene is TRBJ2-7, the V gene TRBV30, with 8 bases that match TRBD1. Germline V gene data show CDR1 as GTSNPN and CDR2 as SVGIG (reference sequence). J lost 3 bases, V lost 0 bases, and 4 bases had no gene match. The CDR3 runs to 14 residues. In DNA, the CDR3 is TGTGCCTGGAGTGTAGGGACAGGTGTCTACGAGCAGTACTTC. It codes for CAWSVGTGVYEQYF.

The chain combines TRBV20-1 with TRBJ2-4; D may match TRBD1 or TRBD2 (5 bases each). Germline CDR1 and CDR2: DFQATT and SNEGSKA (reference sequence). This CDR3 spans 12 amino acids. Trimming removed 7 bases from V and 3 bases from J, with 10 bases in between. CDR3 in DNA: TGCAGTGGGGGGTTGTTCAAAAACATTCAGTACTTC. This codes for CSGGLFKNIQYF.

This chain links TRBV20-1 with TRBJ2-1; no reliable D call. This CDR3 contains 12 residues. CDR1 is DFQATT and CDR2 is SNEGSKA in the germline V gene (reference sequence). Trimming took 3 bases from V and 7 from J, leaving 10 bases between them. CDR3 in amino acids: CSARGGRNEQFF. The CDR3 DNA follows: TGCAGTGCTAGGGGCGGACGGAATGAGCAGTTCTTC.

V usage is TRBV6-1 and J usage is TRBJ2-3; 8 bases are shared with TRBD1. The V and J ends lost 6 bases and 2 bases, in that order; junction bases with no gene match: 13. The CDR3 is 17 amino acids. Germline lookup yields CDR1 MNHNS and CDR2 SASEGT. The CDR3 DNA follows: TGTGCCAGCAGACCCTACAGACAGGGGCGGAACACAGATACGCAGTATTTT. The encoded protein is CASRPYRQGRNTDTQYF.

On this clonotype itself: One end of the junction does not line up with germline, which may come from a read error. The J gene is TRBJ2-5, the V gene TRBV12-3 or TRBV12-4; D call uncertain. Gene TRBJ2-7 matches the end of the DNA better, so the J call may be wrong. CDR3 size: 15 residues. DNA for the CDR3: TGTGCCAGCAGTTTAGCCACCTCAAGCTCCTGCGAGCAGTACTTC. The encoded protein is CASSLATSSSCEQYF.

The rearrangement links TRBV20-1 to TRBJ2-3; D is possibly TRBD2 (6 bases). The CDR3 has 14 residues. V was cut by 1 base and J by 0 bases, with 8 bases left in between. In germline, CDR1 is DFQATT, CDR2 SNEGSKA (reference sequence). CDR3 DNA: TGCAGTGCTAGAGGGGGGGTTAGCACAGATACGCAGTATTTT. Protein sequence: CSARGGVSTDTQYF.

The chain employs TRBV20-1 and TRBJ2-3, with TRBD2 matching 8 bases. Per germline, CDR1 DFQATT and CDR2 SNEGSKA (reference sequence). This CDR3 comprises 12 residues. This chain's CDR3 is CRAGRESDTQYF. CDR3 coding DNA: TGCAGGGCCGGGAGGGAGTCAGATACGCAGTATTTT.

This chain connects TRBV9 to TRBJ1-2; D possibly corresponds to TRBD1 (5 bases). The CDR3 runs to 16 residues. CDR1 is SGDLS, CDR2 YYNGEE, per germline. V lost 0 bases, J lost 4 bases, and 16 bases lay in between. This CDR3 reads CASSVGIDSRSYGYTF. CDR3 bases: TGTGCCAGCAGCGTAGGTATTGACAGCCGCTCCTATGGCTACACCTTC.

This clonotype was seen a handful of times. The chain is built from TRBV5-1 and TRBJ2-3; 7 bases match TRBD1. From germline, CDR1 is SGHRS and CDR2 YFSETQ. The CDR3 runs 14 residues. The V gene end was trimmed by 4 bases and the J gene end by 6 bases; junction bases not matched to a gene: 8. CDR3 bases: TGCGCCAGCAGCCGAGGGGGCCAGCACGATACGCAGTATTTT. Amino acid sequence: CASSRGGQHDTQYF. The variable domain in full, with the rest retrieved from reference TRBV5-1 and TRBJ2-3, is KAGVTQTPRYLIKTRGQQVTLSCSPISGHRSVSWYQQTPGQGLQFLFEYFSETQRNKGNFPGRFSGRQFSNSRSEMNVSTLELGDSALYLCASSRGGQHDTQYFGPGTRLTVL.

This clonotype was counted a single time. The rearrangement links TRBV3-1 to TRBJ2-5; 7 positions match TRBD2. Germline loops: CDR1 LGHDT, CDR2 YNNKEL (reference sequence). This CDR3 has 12 amino acids. V was pared by 1 base and J by 11 bases, with 4 bases of the junction left unmatched. The CDR3 protein is CASSQVEAGQYF. The CDR3 DNA reads as TGTGCCAGCAGCCAAGTAGAAGCGGGGCAGTACTTC.

This clonotype has just a few counts. The chain couples TRBV4-1 to TRBJ2-7; TRBD2 agrees at 16 bases. Germline CDR1 MGHRA, CDR2 YSYEKL. The CDR3 totals 17 residues. Trimming took 3 bases from V and 5 from J; bases not matched to a gene: 7. In nucleotides, the CDR3 is TGCGCCAGCAGCCAGGCGGGACTAGCGGGAGGGTCCAACGAGCAGTACTTC. Translation gives CASSQAGLAGGSNEQYF.

The chain carries TRBV5-1 and TRBJ2-3; 8 bases map to TRBD2. In germline, CDR1 is SGHRS, CDR2 YFSETQ. V shed 7 bases, J shed 1 base, and the junction held 5 bases outside the gene matches. The CDR3 totals 14 residues. Written as DNA, the CDR3 is TGCGCCAGCGGCATCGGGGGGGGCACAGATACGCAGTATTTT. Its translation is CASGIGGGTDTQYF.

This clonotype was detected only a few times. The V and J genes are TRBV2 and TRBJ2-7; a weak D match, TRBD1 (6 bases). The V and J ends lost 6 bases and 0 bases respectively, with 15 bases between them. The CDR3 contains 15 residues. From germline, CDR1 is SNHLY and CDR2 FYNNEI. The CDR3, as DNA: TGTGCCAGCAGCGCCAGGGGACAAAGCTCCTACGAGCAGTACTTC. It is translated as CASSARGQSSYEQYF. The whole variable domain, remainder taken from reference TRBV2 and TRBJ2-7, is EPEVTQTPSHQVTQMGQEVILRCVPISNHLYFYWYRQILGQKVEFLVSFYNNEISEKSEIFDDQFSVERPDGSNFTLKIRSTKLEDSAMYFCASSARGQSSYEQYFGPGTRLTVT.

This clonotype appeared a few times. The CDR3 reads CSALAGRNYGYTF. The DNA for the CDR3 is TGCAGTGCACTGGCAGGGCGGAACTATGGCTACACCTTC. This sequence joins TRBV20-1 and TRBJ1-2; D may be TRBD1 (5 bases). The CDR3 contains 13 residues. Trimming left V 6 bases short and J 2 bases short, with 13 bases between. Germline values: CDR1 DFQATT, CDR2 SNEGSKA (reference sequence).

This chain uses TRBV4-1 with TRBJ2-5; D is ambiguous. V was trimmed by 1 base and J by 11 bases, leaving 11 bases between them. Germline V gene lookup returns CDR1 MGHRA and CDR2 YSYEKL. CDR3 size: 12 residues. CDR3 loop: CASSQVLSEQYF. The CDR3 region has the DNA TGCGCCAGCAGCCAAGTTCTCTCTGAGCAGTACTTC.